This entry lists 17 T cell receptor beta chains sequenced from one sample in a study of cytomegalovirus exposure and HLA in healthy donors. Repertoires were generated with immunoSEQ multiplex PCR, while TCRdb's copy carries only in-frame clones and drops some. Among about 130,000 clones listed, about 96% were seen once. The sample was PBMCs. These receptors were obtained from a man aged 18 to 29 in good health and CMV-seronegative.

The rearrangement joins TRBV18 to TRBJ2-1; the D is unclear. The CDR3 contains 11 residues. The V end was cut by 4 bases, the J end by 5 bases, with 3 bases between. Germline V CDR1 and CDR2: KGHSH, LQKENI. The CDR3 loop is CASSLDNEQFF. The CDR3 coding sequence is TGTGCCAGCTCACTCGACAATGAGCAGTTCTTC.

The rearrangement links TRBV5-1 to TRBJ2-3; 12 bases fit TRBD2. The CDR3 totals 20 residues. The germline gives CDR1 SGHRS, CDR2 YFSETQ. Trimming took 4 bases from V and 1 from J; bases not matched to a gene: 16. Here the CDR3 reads CASSRWTSGKGERGTDTQYF. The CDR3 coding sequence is TGCGCCAGCAGCAGATGGACTAGCGGGAAGGGAGAGCGGGGCACAGATACGCAGTATTTT.

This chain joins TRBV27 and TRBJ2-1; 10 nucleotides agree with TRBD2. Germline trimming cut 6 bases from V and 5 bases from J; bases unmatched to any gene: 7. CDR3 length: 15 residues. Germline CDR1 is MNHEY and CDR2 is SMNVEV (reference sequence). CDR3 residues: CASSSGTSVNNEQFF. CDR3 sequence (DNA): TGTGCCAGCAGCTCCGGGACTAGCGTTAACAATGAGCAGTTCTTC.

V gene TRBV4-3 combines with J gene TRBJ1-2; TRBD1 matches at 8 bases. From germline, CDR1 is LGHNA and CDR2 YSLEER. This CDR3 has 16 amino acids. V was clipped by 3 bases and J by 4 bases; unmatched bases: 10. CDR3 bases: TGCGCCAGCAGCCAGGAGCAGGGGGCTACTTTCTATGGCTACACCTTC. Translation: CASSQEQGATFYGYTF.

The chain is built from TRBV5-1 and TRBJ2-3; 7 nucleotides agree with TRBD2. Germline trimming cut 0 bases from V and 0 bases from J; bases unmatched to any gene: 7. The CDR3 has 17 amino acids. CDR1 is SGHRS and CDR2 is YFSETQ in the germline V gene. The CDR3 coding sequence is TGCGCCAGCAGCTTGGGCGGGAGCCTTCGGAGCACAGATACGCAGTATTTT. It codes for CASSLGGSLRSTDTQYF.

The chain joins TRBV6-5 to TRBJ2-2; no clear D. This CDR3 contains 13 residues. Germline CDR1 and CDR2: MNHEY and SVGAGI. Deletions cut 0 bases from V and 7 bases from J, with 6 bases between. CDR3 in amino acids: CASSYSPVGELFF. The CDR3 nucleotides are TGTGCCAGCAGTTACTCGCCAGTCGGGGAGCTGTTTTTT.

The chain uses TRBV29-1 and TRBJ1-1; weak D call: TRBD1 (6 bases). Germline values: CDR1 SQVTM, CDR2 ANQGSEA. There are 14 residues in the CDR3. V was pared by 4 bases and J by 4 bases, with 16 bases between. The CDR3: CSVVPRRGATEAFF. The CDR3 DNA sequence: TGCAGCGTTGTCCCCCGGCGGGGGGCCACTGAAGCTTTCTTT.

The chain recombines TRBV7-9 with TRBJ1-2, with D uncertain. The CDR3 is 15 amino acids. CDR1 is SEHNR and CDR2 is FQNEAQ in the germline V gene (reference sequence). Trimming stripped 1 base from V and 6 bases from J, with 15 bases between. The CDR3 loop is CASSLVGEVYNGYTF. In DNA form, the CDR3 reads TGTGCCAGCAGCTTAGTCGGGGAAGTATACAATGGCTACACCTTC.

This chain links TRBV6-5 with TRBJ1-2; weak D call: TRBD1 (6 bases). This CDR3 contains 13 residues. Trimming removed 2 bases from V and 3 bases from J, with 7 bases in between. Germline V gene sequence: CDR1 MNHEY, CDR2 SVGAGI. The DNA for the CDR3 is TGTGCCAGCAGTTACGACAGGTACTATGGCTACACCTTC. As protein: CASSYDRYYGYTF.

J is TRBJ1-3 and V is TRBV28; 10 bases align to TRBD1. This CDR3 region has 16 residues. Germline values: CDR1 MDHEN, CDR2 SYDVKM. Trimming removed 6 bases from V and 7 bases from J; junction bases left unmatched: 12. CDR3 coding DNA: TGTGCCAGCAGCAAAACCGGGACAGGGGAGGAGAACACCATATATTTT. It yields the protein CASSKTGTGEENTIYF.

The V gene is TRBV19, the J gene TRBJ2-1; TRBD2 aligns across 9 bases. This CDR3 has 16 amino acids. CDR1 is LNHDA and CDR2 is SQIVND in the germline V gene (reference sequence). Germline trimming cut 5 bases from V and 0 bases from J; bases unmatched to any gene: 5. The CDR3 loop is CASSSPSGISYNEQFF. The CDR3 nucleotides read TGTGCCAGTAGTTCGCCTAGCGGGATCTCCTACAATGAGCAGTTCTTC.

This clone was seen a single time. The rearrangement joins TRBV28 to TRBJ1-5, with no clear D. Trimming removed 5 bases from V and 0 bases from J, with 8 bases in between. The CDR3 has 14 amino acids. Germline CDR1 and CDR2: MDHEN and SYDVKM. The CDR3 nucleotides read TGTGCCAGCAGTAACCCCAGTAGCAATCAGCCCCAGCATTTT. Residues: CASSNPSSNQPQHF.

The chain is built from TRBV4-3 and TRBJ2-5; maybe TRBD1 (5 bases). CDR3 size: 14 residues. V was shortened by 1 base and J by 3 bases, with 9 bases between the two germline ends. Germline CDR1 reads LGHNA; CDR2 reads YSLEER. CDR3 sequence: CASSQVTGEETQYF. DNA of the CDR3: TGCGCCAGCAGCCAAGTAACAGGAGAAGAGACCCAGTACTTC.

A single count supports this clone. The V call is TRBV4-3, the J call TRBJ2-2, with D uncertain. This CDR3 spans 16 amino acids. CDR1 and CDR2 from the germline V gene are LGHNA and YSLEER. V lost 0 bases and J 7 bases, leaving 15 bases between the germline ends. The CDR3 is CASSQDVGPPFGELFF. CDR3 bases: TGCGCCAGCAGCCAAGATGTGGGCCCACCTTTCGGGGAGCTGTTTTTT.

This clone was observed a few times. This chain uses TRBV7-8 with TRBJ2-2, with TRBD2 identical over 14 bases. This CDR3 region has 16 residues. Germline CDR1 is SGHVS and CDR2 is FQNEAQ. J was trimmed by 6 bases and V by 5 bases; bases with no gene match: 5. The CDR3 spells CASSQGTSGSPGELFF. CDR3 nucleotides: TGTGCCAGCAGCCAGGGGACTAGCGGGAGCCCCGGGGAGCTGTTTTTT. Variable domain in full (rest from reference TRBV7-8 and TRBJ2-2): GAGVSQSPRYKVAKRGQDVALRCDPISGHVSLFWYQQALGQGPEFLTYFQNEAQLDKSGLPSDRFFAERPEGSVSTLKIQRTQQEDSAVYLCASSQGTSGSPGELFFGEGSRLTVL.

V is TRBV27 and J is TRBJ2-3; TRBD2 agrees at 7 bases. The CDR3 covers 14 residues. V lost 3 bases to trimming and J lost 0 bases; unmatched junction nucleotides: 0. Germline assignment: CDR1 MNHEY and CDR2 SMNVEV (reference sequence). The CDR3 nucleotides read TGTGCCAGCAGTTTTAGCGGGAGCACAGATACGCAGTATTTT. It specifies CASSFSGSTDTQYF.

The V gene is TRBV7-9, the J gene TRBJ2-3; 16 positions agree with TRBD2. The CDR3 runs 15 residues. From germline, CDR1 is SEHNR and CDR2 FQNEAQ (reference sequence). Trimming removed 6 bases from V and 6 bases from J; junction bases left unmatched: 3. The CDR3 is CASRGLAGGLDTQYF. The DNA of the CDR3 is TGTGCCAGCAGGGGACTAGCGGGAGGGCTTGATACGCAGTATTTT. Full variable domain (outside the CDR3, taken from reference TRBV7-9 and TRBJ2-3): DTGVSQNPRHKITKRGQNVTFRCDPISEHNRLYWYRQTLGQGPEFLTYFQNEAQLEKSRLLSDRFSAERPKGSFSTLEIQRTEQGDSAMYLCASRGLAGGLDTQYFGPGTRLTVL.